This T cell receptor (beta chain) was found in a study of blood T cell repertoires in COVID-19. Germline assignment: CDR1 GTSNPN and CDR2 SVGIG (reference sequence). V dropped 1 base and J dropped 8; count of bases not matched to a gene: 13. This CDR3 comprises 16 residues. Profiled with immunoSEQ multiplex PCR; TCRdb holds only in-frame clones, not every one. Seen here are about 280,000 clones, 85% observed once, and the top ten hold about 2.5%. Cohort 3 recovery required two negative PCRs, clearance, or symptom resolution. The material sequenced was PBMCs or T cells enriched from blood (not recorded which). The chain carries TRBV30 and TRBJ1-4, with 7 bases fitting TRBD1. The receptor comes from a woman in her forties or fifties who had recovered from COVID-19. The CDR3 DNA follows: TGTGCCTGGAGTGCGAAAACGACAGGGCCGGGGGAAAAACTGTTTTTT. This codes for CAWSAKTTGPGEKLFF.